This TCR beta chain appears in the sequencing data of a study of blood T cell repertoires in COVID-19. The CDR3 runs 17 residues. Germline assignment: CDR1 DFQATT and CDR2 SNEGSKA (reference sequence). The V gene lost 3 bases and the J gene lost 4 bases, with 24 bases spanning the gap. Clones were sequenced by immunoSEQ multiplex PCR, and TCRdb holds only the in-frame ones, with some missing. The profile shows over 250,000 clones, about 87% of them singletons. The sequence was obtained from a woman aged 40 to 55 who had recovered from COVID-19. The chain recombines TRBV20-1 with TRBJ2-5; maybe TRBD2 (6 bases). Sequenced sample: peripheral blood. For the CDR3, the DNA is TGCAGTGCTAGTGCGCGGGGATCCACATACGCGTCAGAGACCCAGTACTTC. It yields the protein CSASARGSTYASETQYF.